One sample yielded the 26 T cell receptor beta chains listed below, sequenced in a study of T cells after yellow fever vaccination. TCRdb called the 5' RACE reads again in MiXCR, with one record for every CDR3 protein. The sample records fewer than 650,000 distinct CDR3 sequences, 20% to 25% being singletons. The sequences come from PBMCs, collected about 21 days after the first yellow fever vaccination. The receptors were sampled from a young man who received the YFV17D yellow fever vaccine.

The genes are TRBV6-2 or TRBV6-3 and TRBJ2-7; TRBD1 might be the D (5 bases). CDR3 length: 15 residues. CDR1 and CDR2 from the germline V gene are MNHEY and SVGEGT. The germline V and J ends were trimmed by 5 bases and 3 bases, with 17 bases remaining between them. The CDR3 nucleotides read TGTGCCAGCAGTAGACCTACACAGGTCGTCTACGAGCAGTACGTC. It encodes CASSRPTQVVYEQYV.

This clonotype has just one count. CDR3 residues: CATDRDGSNNEQFF. DNA for the CDR3: TGTGCCACCGACCGGGACGGAAGTAACAATGAGCAGTTCTTC. The genes are TRBV4-2 and TRBJ2-1; D may correspond to TRBD1 or TRBD2 (5 bases each). CDR1 LGHNA and CDR2 YNFKEQ come from the germline V gene. V was clipped by 10 bases and J by 5 bases, with 18 bases between them. This CDR3 is 14 amino acids long.

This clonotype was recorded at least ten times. CDR3 in DNA: TGTGCCAGCAGCCCCGGACAGTACAATGAGCAGTTCTTC. It specifies CASSPGQYNEQFF. The rearrangement links TRBV5-5 to TRBJ2-1; D is possibly TRBD1 (6 bases). Trimming cost V 4 bases and J 4 bases, with 9 bases left between them. This CDR3 is built from 13 residues. Per the germline V gene, CDR1 is SGHKS and CDR2 is YYEKEE (reference sequence).

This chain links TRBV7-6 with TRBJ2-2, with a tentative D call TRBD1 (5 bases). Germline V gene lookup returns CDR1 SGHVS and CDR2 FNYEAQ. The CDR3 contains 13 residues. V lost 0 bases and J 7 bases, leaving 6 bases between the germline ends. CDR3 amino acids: CASSLAGDGELFF. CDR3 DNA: TGTGCCAGCAGCTTAGCAGGGGACGGGGAGCTGTTTTTT.

The CDR3 is CASSLSVQNTEAFF. The CDR3 nucleotides are TGTGCCAGCAGTTTATCGGTTCAGAACACTGAAGCTTTCTTT. The genes are TRBV27 and TRBJ1-1; no clear D gene. V was trimmed by 0 bases and J by 1 base, leaving 6 bases between them. CDR1 is MNHEY, CDR2 SMNVEV, per germline (reference sequence). This CDR3 spans 14 amino acids.

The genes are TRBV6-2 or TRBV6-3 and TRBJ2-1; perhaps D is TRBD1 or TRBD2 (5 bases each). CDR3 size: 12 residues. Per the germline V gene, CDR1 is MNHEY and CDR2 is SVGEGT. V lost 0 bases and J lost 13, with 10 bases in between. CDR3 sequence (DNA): TGTGCCAGCAGTTACTCCCGGGGCTCACAGTTCTTC. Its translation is CASSYSRGSQFF.

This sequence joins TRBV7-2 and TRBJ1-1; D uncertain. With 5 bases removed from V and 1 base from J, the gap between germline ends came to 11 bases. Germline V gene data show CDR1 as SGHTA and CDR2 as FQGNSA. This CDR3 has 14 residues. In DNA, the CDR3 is TGTGCCAGCAGCGCCTCTGGAGGGAACACTGAAGCTTTCTTT. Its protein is CASSASGGNTEAFF.

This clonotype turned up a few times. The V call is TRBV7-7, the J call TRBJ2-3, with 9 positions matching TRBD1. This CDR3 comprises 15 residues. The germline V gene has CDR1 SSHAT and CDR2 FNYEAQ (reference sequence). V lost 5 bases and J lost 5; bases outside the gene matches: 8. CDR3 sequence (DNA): TGTGCCAGCAGCCTCGGGACAGGGAGAGGAGATACGCAGTATTTT. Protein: CASSLGTGRGDTQYF.

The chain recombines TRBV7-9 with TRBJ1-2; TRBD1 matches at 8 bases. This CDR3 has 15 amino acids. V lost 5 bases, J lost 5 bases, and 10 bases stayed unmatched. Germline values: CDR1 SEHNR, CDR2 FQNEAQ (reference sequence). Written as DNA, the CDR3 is TGTGCCAGCAGCCCTACGACAGGGGAAGGGTATGGCTACACCTTC. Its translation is CASSPTTGEGYGYTF.

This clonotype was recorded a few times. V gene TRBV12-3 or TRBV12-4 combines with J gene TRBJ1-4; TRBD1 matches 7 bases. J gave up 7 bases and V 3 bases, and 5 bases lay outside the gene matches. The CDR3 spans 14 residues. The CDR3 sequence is CASSFAGGGEKLFF. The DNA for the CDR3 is TGTGCCAGCAGTTTCGCAGGGGGAGGTGAAAAACTGTTTTTT.

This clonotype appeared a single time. The CDR3 DNA is TGTGCCAGCAGTTACTCCTTTGGGGAGACCCAGTACTTC. It yields the protein CASSYSFGETQYF. The genes are TRBV6-2 or TRBV6-3 and TRBJ2-5, with D uncertain. Germline lookup yields CDR1 MNHEY and CDR2 SVGEGT. The CDR3 length is 13 residues. V dropped 0 bases and J dropped 5 bases, with 7 bases sitting between them.

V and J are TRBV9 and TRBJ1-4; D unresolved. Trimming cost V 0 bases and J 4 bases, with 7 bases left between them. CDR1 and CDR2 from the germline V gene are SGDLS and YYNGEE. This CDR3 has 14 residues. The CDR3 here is CASSVERFNEKLFF. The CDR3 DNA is TGTGCCAGCAGCGTAGAGAGGTTTAATGAAAAACTGTTTTTT.

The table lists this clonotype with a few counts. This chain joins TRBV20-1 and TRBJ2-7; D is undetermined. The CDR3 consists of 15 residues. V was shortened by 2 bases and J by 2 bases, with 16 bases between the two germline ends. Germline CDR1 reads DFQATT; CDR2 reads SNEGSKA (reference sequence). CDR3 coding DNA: TGCAGTGCTAGACCCACCTCGGACGTCCCCTACGAGCAGTACGTC. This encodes CSARPTSDVPYEQYV.

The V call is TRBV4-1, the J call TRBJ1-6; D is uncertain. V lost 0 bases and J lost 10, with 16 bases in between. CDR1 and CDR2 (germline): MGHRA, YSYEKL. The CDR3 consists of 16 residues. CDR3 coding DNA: TGCGCCAGCAGCCAAGATGTTGTCGCGGGGATATCACCCCTCCACTTT. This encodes CASSQDVVAGISPLHF.

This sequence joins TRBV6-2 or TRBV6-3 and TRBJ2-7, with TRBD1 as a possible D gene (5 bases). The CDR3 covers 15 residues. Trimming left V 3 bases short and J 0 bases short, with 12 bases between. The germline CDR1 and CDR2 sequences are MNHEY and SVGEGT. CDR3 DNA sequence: TGTGCCAGCAGTTATGGGCCACAGGACTCCTACGAGCAGTACGTC. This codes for CASSYGPQDSYEQYV.

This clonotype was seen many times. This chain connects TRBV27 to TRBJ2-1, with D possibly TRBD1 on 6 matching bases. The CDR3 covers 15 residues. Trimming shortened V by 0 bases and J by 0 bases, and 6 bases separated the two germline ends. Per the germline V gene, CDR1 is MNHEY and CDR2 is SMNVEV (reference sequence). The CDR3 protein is CASSLSDSSYNEQFF. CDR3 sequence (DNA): TGTGCCAGCAGTTTATCGGACAGCTCCTACAATGAGCAGTTCTTC.

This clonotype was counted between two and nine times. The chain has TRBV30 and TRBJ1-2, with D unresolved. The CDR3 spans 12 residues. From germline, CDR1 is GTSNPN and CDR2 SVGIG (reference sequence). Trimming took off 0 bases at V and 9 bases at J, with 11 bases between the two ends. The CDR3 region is CAWSVEGTSYTF. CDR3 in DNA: TGTGCCTGGAGTGTAGAGGGAACAAGCTACACCTTC.

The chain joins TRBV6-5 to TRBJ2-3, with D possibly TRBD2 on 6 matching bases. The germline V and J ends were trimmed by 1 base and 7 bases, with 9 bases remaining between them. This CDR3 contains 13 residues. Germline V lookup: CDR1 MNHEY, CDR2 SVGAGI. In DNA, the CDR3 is TGTGCCAGCAGTTACTTTGGGGGGAATACGCAGTATTTT. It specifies CASSYFGGNTQYF.

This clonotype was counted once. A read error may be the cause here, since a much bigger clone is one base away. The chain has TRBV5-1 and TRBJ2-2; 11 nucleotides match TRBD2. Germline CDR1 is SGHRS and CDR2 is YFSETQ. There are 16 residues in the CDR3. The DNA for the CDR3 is TGCGACAGCAAATCTAGCGGGGGGACGAACACCGGGGAGCTGTTTTTT. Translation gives CDSKSSGGTNTGELFF.

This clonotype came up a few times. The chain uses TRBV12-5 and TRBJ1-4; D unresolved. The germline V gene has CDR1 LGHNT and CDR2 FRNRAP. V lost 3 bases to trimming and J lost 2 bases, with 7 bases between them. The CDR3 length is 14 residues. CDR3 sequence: CASGFLSTNEKLFF. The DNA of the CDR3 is TGTGCTAGTGGTTTTTTGTCCACTAATGAAAAACTGTTTTTT.

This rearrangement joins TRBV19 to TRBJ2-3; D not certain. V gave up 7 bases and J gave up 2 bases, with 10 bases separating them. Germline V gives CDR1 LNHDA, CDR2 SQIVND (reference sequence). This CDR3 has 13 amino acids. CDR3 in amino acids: CASKYRPTDTQYF. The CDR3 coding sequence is TGTGCCAGTAAATACAGACCCACAGATACGCAGTATTTT.

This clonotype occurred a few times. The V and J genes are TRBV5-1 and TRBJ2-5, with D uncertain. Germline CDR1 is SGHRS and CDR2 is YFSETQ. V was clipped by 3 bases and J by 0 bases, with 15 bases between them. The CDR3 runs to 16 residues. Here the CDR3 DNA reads TGCGCCAGCAGCTCGCGACCGGACGGCTACCAAGAGACCCAGTACTTC. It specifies CASSSRPDGYQETQYF.

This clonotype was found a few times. This CDR3 reads CASTSSGTSFSYEQYV. The CDR3 DNA reads as TGTGCCAGCACTTCGTCCGGGACTAGCTTCTCCTACGAGCAGTACGTC. This chain joins TRBV6-5 and TRBJ2-7; 9 nucleotides match TRBD2. The CDR3 has 16 residues. Per germline, CDR1 MNHEY and CDR2 SVGAGI. Unmatched junction bases numbered 10, after V lost 7 bases and J lost 0 bases.

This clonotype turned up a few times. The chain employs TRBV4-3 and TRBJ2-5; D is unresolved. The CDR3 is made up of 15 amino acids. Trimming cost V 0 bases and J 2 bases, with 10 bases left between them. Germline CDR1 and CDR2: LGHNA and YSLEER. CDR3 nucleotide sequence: TGCGCCAGCAGCCAAGATCTGGGCAGGCAAGAGACCCAGTACTTC. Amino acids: CASSQDLGRQETQYF.

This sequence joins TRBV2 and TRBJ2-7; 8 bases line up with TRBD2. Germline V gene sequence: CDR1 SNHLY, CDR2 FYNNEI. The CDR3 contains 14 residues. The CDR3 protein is CASSGWTSSNEQYV. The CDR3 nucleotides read TGTGCCAGCAGTGGCTGGACTAGCTCCAACGAGCAGTACGTC.

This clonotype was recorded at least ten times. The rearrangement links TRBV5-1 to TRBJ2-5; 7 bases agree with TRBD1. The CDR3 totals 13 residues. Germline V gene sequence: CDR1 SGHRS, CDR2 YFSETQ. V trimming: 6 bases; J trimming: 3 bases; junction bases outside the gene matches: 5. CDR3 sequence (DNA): TGCGCCAGCATGGTGACAGGGAAAGAGACCCAGTACTTC. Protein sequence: CASMVTGKETQYF.